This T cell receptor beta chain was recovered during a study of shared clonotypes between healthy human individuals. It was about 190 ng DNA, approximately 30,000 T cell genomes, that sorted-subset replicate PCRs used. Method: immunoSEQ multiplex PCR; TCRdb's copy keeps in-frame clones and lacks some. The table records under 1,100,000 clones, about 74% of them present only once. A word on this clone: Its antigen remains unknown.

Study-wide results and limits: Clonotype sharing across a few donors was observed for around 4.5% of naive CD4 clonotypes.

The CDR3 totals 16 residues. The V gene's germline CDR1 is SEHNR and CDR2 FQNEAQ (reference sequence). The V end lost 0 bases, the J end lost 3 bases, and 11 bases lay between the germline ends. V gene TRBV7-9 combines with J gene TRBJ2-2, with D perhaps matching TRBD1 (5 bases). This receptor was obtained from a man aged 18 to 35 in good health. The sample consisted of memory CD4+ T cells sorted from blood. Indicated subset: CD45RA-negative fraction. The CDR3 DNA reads TGTGCCAGCAGCTTAGCCTGGGGCAGGGACACCGGGGAGCTGTTTTTT. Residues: CASSLAWGRDTGELFF.